This T cell receptor (beta chain) derives from a study of T cell repertoires and HLA-DP antigens. Whole-study context: Average DNA input: roughly 0.2 ug for CD137+CD4+ sorts, 900 to 1,500 ng pre-culture.

Using immunoSEQ multiplex PCR, the repertoire was profiled, and TCRdb retains in-frame clones only, with some absent. Of more than 90,000 clones in the sample, approximately 92% were seen once. Notes on this clone: Its cognate antigen is unknown.

Findings and caveats of the study: A non-physiological HeLa system presented antigen to total CD4+ responders.

Trimming stripped 3 bases from V and 2 bases from J, with 9 bases between. Germline CDR1 is MGHRA and CDR2 is YSYEKL. The CDR3 sequence is 14 residues long. Material: CD4+ T cells from PBMCs. V and J are TRBV4-1 and TRBJ2-3; a weak D match, TRBD2 (6 bases). The TCR was taken from a woman between 18 and 29 years old in good health and CMV-seronegative. The chain's CDR3 is CASSQVAVTDTQYF. CDR3 sequence (DNA): TGCGCCAGCAGCCAGGTAGCGGTCACAGATACGCAGTATTTT.